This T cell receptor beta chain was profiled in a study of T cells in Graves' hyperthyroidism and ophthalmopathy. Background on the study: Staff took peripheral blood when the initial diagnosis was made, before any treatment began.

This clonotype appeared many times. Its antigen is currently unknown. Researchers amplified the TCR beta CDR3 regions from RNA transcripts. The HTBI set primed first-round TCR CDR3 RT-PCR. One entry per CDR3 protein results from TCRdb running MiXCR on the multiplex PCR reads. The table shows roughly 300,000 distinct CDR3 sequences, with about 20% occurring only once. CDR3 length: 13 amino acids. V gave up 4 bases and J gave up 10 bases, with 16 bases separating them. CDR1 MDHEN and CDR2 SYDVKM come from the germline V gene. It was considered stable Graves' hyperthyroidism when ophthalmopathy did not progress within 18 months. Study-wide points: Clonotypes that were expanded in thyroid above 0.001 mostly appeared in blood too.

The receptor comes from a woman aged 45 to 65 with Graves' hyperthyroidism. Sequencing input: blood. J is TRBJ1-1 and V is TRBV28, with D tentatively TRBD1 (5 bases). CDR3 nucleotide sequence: TGTGCCAGCAGTTCTGACTTGACAGTAGCAGCTTTCTTT. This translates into CASSSDLTVAAFF.